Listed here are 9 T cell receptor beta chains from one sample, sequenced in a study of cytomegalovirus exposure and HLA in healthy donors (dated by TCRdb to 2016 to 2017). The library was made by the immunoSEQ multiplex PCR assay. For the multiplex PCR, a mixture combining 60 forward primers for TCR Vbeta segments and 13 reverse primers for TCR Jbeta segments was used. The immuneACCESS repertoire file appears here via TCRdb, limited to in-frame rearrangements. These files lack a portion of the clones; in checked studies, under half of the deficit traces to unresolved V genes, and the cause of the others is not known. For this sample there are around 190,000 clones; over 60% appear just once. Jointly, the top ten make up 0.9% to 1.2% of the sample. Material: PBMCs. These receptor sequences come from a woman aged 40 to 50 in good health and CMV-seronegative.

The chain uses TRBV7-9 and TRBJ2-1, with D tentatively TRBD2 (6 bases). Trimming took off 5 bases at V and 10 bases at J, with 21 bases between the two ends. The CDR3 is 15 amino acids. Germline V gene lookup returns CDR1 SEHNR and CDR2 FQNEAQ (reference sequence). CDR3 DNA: TGTGCCAGCAGCCCGGCCGTGGGCGGAGGGGAGGAGCAGTTCTTC. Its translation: CASSPAVGGGEEQFF.

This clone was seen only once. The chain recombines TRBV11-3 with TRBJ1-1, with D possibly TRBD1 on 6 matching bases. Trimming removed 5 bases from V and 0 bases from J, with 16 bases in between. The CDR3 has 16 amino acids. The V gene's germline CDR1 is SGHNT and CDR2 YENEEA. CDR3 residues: CASSPGQYYMNTEAFF. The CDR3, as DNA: TGTGCCAGCAGCCCAGGACAGTACTATATGAACACTGAAGCTTTCTTT.

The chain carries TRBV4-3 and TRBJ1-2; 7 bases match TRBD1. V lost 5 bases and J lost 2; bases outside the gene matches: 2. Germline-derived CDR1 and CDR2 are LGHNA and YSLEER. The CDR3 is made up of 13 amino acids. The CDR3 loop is CASSEDRNYGYTF. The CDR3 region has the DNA TGCGCCAGCAGCGAGGACAGGAACTATGGCTACACCTTC.

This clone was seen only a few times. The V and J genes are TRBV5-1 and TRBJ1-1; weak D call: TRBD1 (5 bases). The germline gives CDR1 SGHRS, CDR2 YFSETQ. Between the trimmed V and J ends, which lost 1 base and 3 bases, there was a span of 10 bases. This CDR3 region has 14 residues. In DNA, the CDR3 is TGCGCCAGCAGCTTGTCGGGGGGGGACACTGAAGCTTTCTTT. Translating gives CASSLSGGDTEAFF.

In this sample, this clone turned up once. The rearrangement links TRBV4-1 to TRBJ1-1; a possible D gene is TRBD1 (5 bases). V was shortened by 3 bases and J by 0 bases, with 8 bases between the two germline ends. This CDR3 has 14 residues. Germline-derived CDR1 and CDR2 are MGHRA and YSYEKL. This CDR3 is CASSQQTVNTEAFF. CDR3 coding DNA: TGCGCCAGCAGCCAGCAGACAGTGAACACTGAAGCTTTCTTT.

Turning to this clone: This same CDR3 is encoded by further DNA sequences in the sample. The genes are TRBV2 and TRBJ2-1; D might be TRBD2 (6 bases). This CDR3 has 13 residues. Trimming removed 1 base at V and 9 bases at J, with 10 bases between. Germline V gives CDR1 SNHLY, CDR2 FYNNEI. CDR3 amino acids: CASSEGLASEQFF. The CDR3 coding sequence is TGTGCCAGCAGTGAAGGGCTAGCGAGTGAGCAGTTCTTC. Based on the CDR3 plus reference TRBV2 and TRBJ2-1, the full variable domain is EPEVTQTPSHQVTQMGQEVILRCVPISNHLYFYWYRQILGQKVEFLVSFYNNEISEKSEIFDDQFSVERPDGSNFTLKIRSTKLEDSAMYFCASSEGLASEQFFGPGTRLTVL.

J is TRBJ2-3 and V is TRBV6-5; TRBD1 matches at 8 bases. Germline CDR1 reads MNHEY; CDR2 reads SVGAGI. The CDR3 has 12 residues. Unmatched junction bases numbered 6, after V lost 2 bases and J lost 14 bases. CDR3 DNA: TGTGCCAGCAGTTACGGACAGGGAATTTCGTATTTT. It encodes CASSYGQGISYF.

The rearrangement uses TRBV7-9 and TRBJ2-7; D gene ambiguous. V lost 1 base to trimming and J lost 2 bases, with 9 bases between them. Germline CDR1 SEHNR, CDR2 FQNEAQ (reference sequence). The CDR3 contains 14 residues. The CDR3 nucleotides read TGTGCCAGCAGCTTAGGTACAGCAGCCTACGAGCAGTACGTC. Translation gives CASSLGTAAYEQYV.

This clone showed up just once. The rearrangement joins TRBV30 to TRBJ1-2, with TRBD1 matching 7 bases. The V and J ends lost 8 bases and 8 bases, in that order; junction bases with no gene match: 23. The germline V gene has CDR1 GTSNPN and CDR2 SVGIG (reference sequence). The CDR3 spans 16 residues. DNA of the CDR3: TGTGCCAACTCTAGGGGAGACAGGGATCTAGCTGGCGGCTACACCTTC. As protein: CANSRGDRDLAGGYTF.